Each of the 23 T cell receptor beta chains below was sequenced from the same sample in a study of beta chain features in type 1 diabetes. The study reverse transcribed the entire isolated RNA, so it sequenced expressed TCRB transcripts. Sequenced by immunoSEQ multiplex PCR; TCRdb stores in-frame clones only, minus some. The sample consists of under 950,000 clones, roughly 17% of them appearing once. Sequencing used naive CD4+ T cells from blood. The receptors shown here come from a woman younger than 35 in good health.

This clone was seen only a few times. The identical CDR3 is also encoded by other nucleotide sequences in the sample. This chain joins TRBV9 and TRBJ2-7, with D possibly TRBD2 on 6 matching bases. The CDR3 totals 13 residues. The ends were cut back, 2 bases at V and 3 bases at J, with 9 bases in the middle. CDR1 and CDR2 (germline): SGDLS, YYNGEE. The CDR3 reads CASSVGGDYEQYF. The CDR3 bases are TGTGCCAGCAGCGTCGGGGGTGACTACGAGCAGTACTTC.

The chain is built from TRBV12-5 and TRBJ1-4; D is uncertain. Germline assignment: CDR1 LGHNT and CDR2 FRNRAP. The CDR3 contains 14 residues. Trimming cost V 1 base and J 4 bases, with 7 bases left between them. The CDR3 sequence: CASGLAGVNEKLFF. As DNA, the CDR3 is TGTGCTAGTGGTTTGGCAGGAGTTAATGAAAAACTGTTTTTT.

In this sample, this clone turned up a few times. The rearrangement links TRBV7-9 to TRBJ2-7, with unresolved D. CDR3 length: 14 amino acids. CDR1 is SEHNR, CDR2 FQNEAQ, per germline (reference sequence). The ends were cut back, 3 bases at V and 0 bases at J, with 9 bases in the middle. CDR3 DNA sequence: TGTGCCAGCAGCTTTGGCGGACCCTCCTACGAGCAGTACTTC. Its protein product is CASSFGGPSYEQYF.

CDR3 in DNA: TGCAGCGTTTCTAGGGGGCGAGTCTACGAGCAGTACTTC. Its translation: CSVSRGRVYEQYF. J is TRBJ2-7 and V is TRBV29-1, with 7 bases aligning to TRBD1. V trimming: 5 bases; J trimming: 3 bases; junction bases outside the gene matches: 7. CDR1 and CDR2 (germline): SQVTM, ANQGSEA. The CDR3 spans 13 residues.

On this clone itself: In the same sample, other DNA sequences code for this CDR3. The genes are TRBV18 and TRBJ1-5; D remains ambiguous. Per the germline V gene, CDR1 is KGHSH and CDR2 is LQKENI. Deletions cut 2 bases from V and 4 bases from J, with 3 bases between. This CDR3 has 12 amino acids. CDR3 DNA: TGTGCCAGCTCACCAGGGAATCAGCCCCAGCATTTT. Translated, it gives CASSPGNQPQHF.

This sequence joins TRBV7-9 and TRBJ2-3, with 12 nucleotides matching TRBD2. Germline trimming cut 8 bases from V and 5 bases from J; bases unmatched to any gene: 2. Per germline, CDR1 SEHNR and CDR2 FQNEAQ (reference sequence). CDR3 length: 13 residues. The CDR3 region is CASRGLAGDTQYF. The CDR3 bases are TGTGCCAGCCGGGGACTAGCGGGAGATACGCAGTATTTT.

J is TRBJ2-5 and V is TRBV7-9; D might be TRBD2 (5 bases). The germline V gene has CDR1 SEHNR and CDR2 FQNEAQ (reference sequence). The germline V and J ends were trimmed by 0 bases and 1 base, with 6 bases remaining between them. The CDR3 contains 14 residues. The CDR3 nucleotides read TGTGCCAGCAGCTTAGCGGGAGCCCAAGAGACCCAGTACTTC. Translation: CASSLAGAQETQYF.

The sample holds a few counts of this clone. This chain links TRBV18 with TRBJ1-2, with TRBD1 matching over 9 bases. The CDR3 is 15 residues long. The J segment lost 5 bases and the V segment lost 3 bases, leaving 7 bases of the junction unmatched. Germline CDR1 is KGHSH and CDR2 is LQKENI. CDR3 loop: CASSPTGGREYGYTF. The CDR3, as DNA: TGTGCCAGCTCACCGACAGGGGGAAGAGAATATGGCTACACCTTC.

This clone has more than one count but fewer than ten. The chain joins TRBV7-9 to TRBJ2-1; TRBD2 is a possible D gene (5 bases). Germline lookup yields CDR1 SEHNR and CDR2 FQNEAQ (reference sequence). Trimming took off 1 base at V and 2 bases at J, with 9 bases between the two ends. The CDR3 is 15 residues long. The CDR3 sequence is CASSLVRETYNEQFF. The CDR3 DNA is TGTGCCAGCAGCTTAGTGAGGGAGACCTACAATGAGCAGTTCTTC.

This clone has only a few counts. This sequence joins TRBV6-1 and TRBJ1-5; D unresolved. Trimming removed 4 bases from V and 4 bases from J, with 11 bases in between. Germline V CDR1 and CDR2: MNHNS, SASEGT. This CDR3 region has 14 residues. The CDR3 loop reads CASSAGIPNQPQHF. CDR3 sequence (DNA): TGTGCCAGCAGTGCCGGAATCCCTAATCAGCCCCAGCATTTT.

In its sample, this clone was seen a few times. The chain links TRBV2 to TRBJ1-1; D not certain. Per the germline V gene, CDR1 is SNHLY and CDR2 is FYNNEI. The CDR3 sequence is 13 residues long. V was clipped by 8 bases and J by 0 bases, with 10 bases between them. CDR3 sequence (DNA): TGTGCCAGCGATTTGGGGATGAACACTGAAGCTTTCTTT. It is translated as CASDLGMNTEAFF. Combining the CDR3 with reference TRBV2 and TRBJ1-1 gives the whole variable domain EPEVTQTPSHQVTQMGQEVILRCVPISNHLYFYWYRQILGQKVEFLVSFYNNEISEKSEIFDDQFSVERPDGSNFTLKIRSTKLEDSAMYFCASDLGMNTEAFFGQGTRLTVV.

This clone turned up a few times. This sequence joins TRBV6-6 and TRBJ2-7; 7 nucleotides align to TRBD2. Germline assignment: CDR1 MNHNY and CDR2 SVGAGI (reference sequence). V lost 2 bases and J lost 0; bases outside the gene matches: 7. CDR3 size: 16 residues. The CDR3 nucleotides are TGTGCCAGCAGTTACCGCCTAGCGGCTGGCTCCTACGAGCAGTACTTC. Amino acids: CASSYRLAAGSYEQYF.

The chain employs TRBV4-3 and TRBJ2-7, with 11 bases that match TRBD1. Per the germline V gene, CDR1 is LGHNA and CDR2 is YSLEER. The CDR3 consists of 18 residues. The J segment lost 0 bases and the V segment lost 0 bases, leaving 7 bases of the junction unmatched. The CDR3 DNA follows: TGCGCCAGCAGCCAAGACCGGGACAGGGGGGCGAGCTCCTACGAGCAGTACTTC. It specifies CASSQDRDRGASSYEQYF.

The V and J genes are TRBV4-3 and TRBJ1-2; 7 bases map to TRBD1. V lost 1 base, J lost 1 base, and 6 bases stayed unmatched. The CDR3 covers 16 residues. Per the germline V gene, CDR1 is LGHNA and CDR2 is YSLEER. The CDR3 bases are TGCGCCAGCAGCCAAGCCGGGACAGTGTTTAACTATGGCTACACCTTC. Its protein product is CASSQAGTVFNYGYTF.

This chain uses TRBV28 with TRBJ2-1, with D possibly matching TRBD1 (5 bases). There are 16 residues in the CDR3. Trimming shortened V by 5 bases and J by 4 bases, and 18 bases separated the two germline ends. Germline V CDR1 and CDR2: MDHEN, SYDVKM. In DNA form, the CDR3 reads TGTGCCAGCAGTCTCGCTGGGGCAGGGTATTACAATGAGCAGTTCTTC. Its protein is CASSLAGAGYYNEQFF.

In its sample, this clone was seen a few times. The J gene is TRBJ2-1, the V gene TRBV6-1; TRBD1 or TRBD2 may be the D gene (5 bases each). The germline V gene has CDR1 MNHNS and CDR2 SASEGT. V lost 6 bases and J lost 8, with 20 bases in between. The CDR3 consists of 15 residues. The CDR3 loop reads CASRAGTAMRDEQFF. In nucleotides, the CDR3 is TGTGCCAGCAGAGCCGGGACGGCCATGAGAGATGAGCAGTTCTTC.

This clone was detected a few times. This sequence joins TRBV19 and TRBJ1-5, with TRBD1 matching over 12 bases. The V segment lost 8 bases and the J segment 3 bases; nucleotides outside the gene matches: 5. The germline V gene encodes CDR1 LNHDA and CDR2 SQIVND (reference sequence). The CDR3 loop spans 15 amino acids. The CDR3 region has the DNA TGTGCCAGTGCTCGGGGACAGGGGGCCAATCAGCCCCAGCATTTT. Translating gives CASARGQGANQPQHF.

Only a few counts were recorded for this clone. In DNA, the CDR3 is TGTGCCAGCAGCGTAACCGGGGCTAGCGGAACCGCGAACACCGGGGAGCTGTTTTTT. Protein sequence: CASSVTGASGTANTGELFF. The genes are TRBV9 and TRBJ2-2, with 7 nucleotides matching TRBD2. The CDR3 is made up of 19 amino acids. The germline V gene has CDR1 SGDLS and CDR2 YYNGEE. V was pared by 1 base and J by 0 bases, with 12 bases of the junction left unmatched.

This clone was picked up a small number of times. This chain connects TRBV5-6 to TRBJ1-2, with D perhaps TRBD1 (6 bases). Germline V lookup: CDR1 SGHDT, CDR2 YYEEEE. CDR3 length: 15 amino acids. V lost 2 bases and J lost 1, with 12 bases in between. This CDR3 reads CASSFRTDYNYGYTF. In DNA form, the CDR3 reads TGTGCCAGCAGCTTCCGGACAGATTATAACTATGGCTACACCTTC.

This rearrangement joins TRBV23-1 to TRBJ2-3; D gene ambiguous. TRBV23-1 is an ORF for which the function is uncertain. CDR3 size: 13 residues. V lost 4 bases to trimming and J lost 6 bases, with 11 bases between them. CDR3 sequence (DNA): TGCGCCAGCAGTCTCGAAAAGGTTGATACGCAGTATTTT. This gives the protein CASSLEKVDTQYF.

The gene calls are TRBV18 and TRBJ2-5; a weak D match, TRBD2 (5 bases). V was trimmed by 1 base and J by 5 bases, leaving 8 bases between them. The length of the CDR3 is 13 residues. Germline values: CDR1 KGHSH, CDR2 LQKENI. In DNA form, the CDR3 reads TGTGCCAGCTCACCACGGGAGCTTGAGACCCAGTACTTC. It translates to CASSPRELETQYF.

This chain joins TRBV13 and TRBJ1-1; D is ambiguous. The V end was cut by 5 bases, the J end by 12 bases, with 16 bases between. The V gene's germline CDR1 is PRHDT and CDR2 FYEKMQ (reference sequence). CDR3 length: 12 residues. The CDR3 is CASSQTETPPFF. DNA of the CDR3: TGTGCCAGCAGCCAAACCGAGACTCCTCCTTTCTTT.

The chain employs TRBV9 and TRBJ2-5; possible D gene TRBD1, 6 bases. The CDR3 is made up of 16 amino acids. From germline, CDR1 is SGDLS and CDR2 YYNGEE. The germline V and J ends were trimmed by 0 bases and 2 bases, with 14 bases remaining between them. DNA for the CDR3: TGTGCCAGCAGCGTAGCTGGGGACAACCGACAAGAGACCCAGTACTTC. Its translation is CASSVAGDNRQETQYF.